The clone carrying this T cell receptor (beta chain) was seen ten or more times. This entry belongs to a study of blood T cells in healthy people across ages. With a J-beta primer mix and a sample-barcoded 5' primer, a second PCR ran about 7 to 11 cycles. One entry per CDR3 protein, called by TCRdb with MiXCR from the 5' RACE reads. The sample records some 1.5 million distinct CDR3 sequences, about 30% being singletons. Every donor contributed roughly 10 milliliters of peripheral blood by blood draw. V was clipped by 4 bases and J by 7 bases, with 19 bases between them. The CDR3 has 15 amino acids. Germline-derived CDR1 and CDR2 are SGHTA and FQGNSA.

Sequences were obtained from blood. V usage is TRBV7-2 and J usage is TRBJ2-5; D tentatively reads TRBD1 or TRBD2 (7 bases each). The receptor comes from a woman aged 25 to 39 in good health. The CDR3 DNA is TGTGCCAGCAGCTACGGGACAGCGGGGCAGGGGACCCAGTACTTC. Translating it yields CASSYGTAGQGTQYF.